The 32 T cell receptor beta chains in this list originate from one sample, sequenced in a study of CD8+CD57+ T cells in acquired aplastic anemia. Profiling that covered TCR beta VDJ and CDR3 relied on genomic DNA as its template. TCRdb used MiXCR to reprocess the reads, holding one entry per CDR3 protein. The sample shows more than 100,000 distinct CDR3 sequences, roughly two fifths of them seen only once. Material for sequencing was sorted CD4+, CD8+, or CD8+CD57+ T cells (not recorded which) from PBMCs. These TCRs come from a human donor in good health, serving as a control.

This clonotype was detected many times. CDR3 sequence (DNA): TGTGCCAGTAGTATATTCAGGGAAAACACTGAAGCTTTCTTT. This codes for CASSIFRENTEAFF. The V gene is TRBV19, the J gene TRBJ1-1; possible D gene TRBD1, 5 bases. The germline V gene encodes CDR1 LNHDA and CDR2 SQIVND (reference sequence). This CDR3 has 14 amino acids. The V end was cut by 2 bases, the J end by 2 bases, with 9 bases between.

V and J are TRBV11-2 and TRBJ2-1, with 14 bases that match TRBD2. CDR1 is SGHAT and CDR2 is FQNNGV in the germline V gene. Trimming removed 5 bases from V and 8 bases from J; junction bases left unmatched: 8. This CDR3 is built from 16 residues. CDR3 DNA sequence: TGTGCCAGCAGCCTAAGGACTAGCGGGAGGCATGATGAGCAGTTCTTC. Translating it yields CASSLRTSGRHDEQFF. Looking up the rest from reference TRBV11-2 and TRBJ2-1 gives the full variable domain: EAGVAQSPRYKIIEKRQSVAFWCNPISGHATLYWYQQILGQGPKLLIQFQNNGVVDDSQLPKDRFSAERLKGVDSTLKIQPAKLEDSAVYLCASSLRTSGRHDEQFFGPGTRLTVL.

About this clonotype itself: The germline gene is not matched at one end of the junction; a read error may be the cause. The chain couples TRBV28 to TRBJ2-2; D not certain. CDR3 length equals 12 residues. Germline V gives CDR1 MDHEN, CDR2 SYDVKM. CDR3 in DNA: TGTGCCAGCAGTTTGAACACCAGGGAGCTGTTTTTT. It codes for CASSLNTRELFF.

This clonotype was seen ten or more times. This sequence joins TRBV20-1 and TRBJ1-5, with D unresolved. The CDR3 consists of 13 residues. Germline CDR1 reads DFQATT; CDR2 reads SNEGSKA (reference sequence). Trimming shortened V by 3 bases and J by 6 bases, and 12 bases separated the two germline ends. The CDR3 bases are TGCAGTGCTAGGGCACCTCAAGGTCAGCCCCAGCATTTT. Amino acid sequence: CSARAPQGQPQHF.

This clonotype was picked up many times. The J gene is TRBJ2-5, the V gene TRBV5-1; D not resolved. The CDR3 is made up of 14 amino acids. The V end was cut by 4 bases, the J end by 4 bases, with 14 bases between. Germline values: CDR1 SGHRS, CDR2 YFSETQ. The CDR3 sequence: CASSAETPAETQYF. The DNA for the CDR3 is TGCGCCAGCAGCGCCGAGACGCCCGCAGAGACCCAGTACTTC. Filled out from reference TRBV5-1 and TRBJ2-5, the complete variable domain reads KAGVTQTPRYLIKTRGQQVTLSCSPISGHRSVSWYQQTPGQGLQFLFEYFSETQRNKGNFPGRFSGRQFSNSRSEMNVSTLELGDSALYLCASSAETPAETQYFGPGTRLLVL.

The chain combines TRBV3-1 with TRBJ2-5, with 9 bases that match TRBD2. This CDR3 has 16 amino acids. Germline V gives CDR1 LGHDT, CDR2 YNNKEL (reference sequence). Germline trimming cut 1 base from V and 5 bases from J; bases unmatched to any gene: 8. The CDR3 loop reads CASSQGWGGRAETQYF. The CDR3 bases are TGTGCCAGCAGCCAAGGATGGGGCGGGAGGGCGGAGACCCAGTACTTC.

V gene TRBV20-1 combines with J gene TRBJ2-5; D may be TRBD2 (6 bases). The CDR3 spans 15 residues. Per germline, CDR1 DFQATT and CDR2 SNEGSKA (reference sequence). V lost 6 bases and J lost 2, with 19 bases in between. CDR3 in amino acids: CSARLEEVGQETQYF. The CDR3 coding sequence is TGCAGTGCAAGACTAGAGGAGGTTGGGCAAGAGACCCAGTACTTC.

The chain recombines TRBV10-1 with TRBJ2-7; D is ambiguous. The CDR3 has 15 amino acids. From germline, CDR1 is WNHNN and CDR2 SYGVQD (reference sequence). V was cut by 1 base and J by 2 bases, with 12 bases left in between. The CDR3 reads CASSEWNSRTYEQYF. CDR3 in DNA: TGCGCCAGCAGTGAGTGGAATAGCAGGACCTACGAGCAGTACTTC.

This clonotype was recorded at least ten times. J is TRBJ1-2 and V is TRBV4-1; D is possibly TRBD1 (5 bases). The CDR3 runs 14 residues. Germline V CDR1 and CDR2: MGHRA, YSYEKL. Between the trimmed V and J ends, which lost 5 bases and 8 bases, there was a span of 18 bases. In DNA form, the CDR3 reads TGCGCCAGCAGCGGGGTAGGGACCATTACCGGCTACACCTTC. This translates into CASSGVGTITGYTF.

As for this clonotype: One end of the junction does not line up with germline, which may come from a read error. The gene calls are TRBV27 and TRBJ1-5; tentatively, D is TRBD1 (6 bases). The CDR3 extends over 15 amino acids. From germline, CDR1 is MNHEY and CDR2 SMNVEV (reference sequence). CDR3 bases: TGTGCCGGCAGAAGCGCAGGGGCGGTTGGTCAGCCCCAGCATTTT. Translating it yields CAGRSAGAVGQPQHF.

The gene calls are TRBV9 and TRBJ2-1, with 14 positions matching TRBD2. The V and J ends lost 5 bases and 7 bases, in that order; junction bases with no gene match: 8. Per germline, CDR1 SGDLS and CDR2 YYNGEE. The CDR3 covers 16 residues. CDR3 amino acids: CASSLATSGRANEQFF. In nucleotides, the CDR3 is TGTGCCAGCAGTTTAGCGACTAGCGGGAGGGCAAATGAGCAGTTCTTC.

This clonotype showed up many times. The chain employs TRBV20-1 and TRBJ2-3; 10 bases are shared with TRBD2. The CDR3 consists of 14 residues. V shed 6 bases, J shed 1 base, and the junction held 4 bases outside the gene matches. Germline V lookup: CDR1 DFQATT, CDR2 SNEGSKA (reference sequence). CDR3 sequence reads: CSALGTSGTDTQYF. The DNA for the CDR3 is TGCAGTGCCCTCGGGACTAGCGGCACAGATACGCAGTATTTT.

This clonotype was recorded at least ten times. This chain links TRBV6-1 with TRBJ1-3, with a possible D match to TRBD1 (5 bases). Germline values: CDR1 MNHNS, CDR2 SASEGT. The V end was cut by 1 base, the J end by 3 bases, with 13 bases between. This CDR3 spans 16 amino acids. Here the CDR3 reads CASSEVGVPFGNTIYF. CDR3 nucleotides: TGTGCCAGCAGTGAAGTGGGGGTACCATTTGGAAACACCATATATTTT.

The genes are TRBV9 and TRBJ1-5; 7 bases are a match to TRBD1. This CDR3 is built from 17 residues. Trimming removed 1 base from V and 6 bases from J; junction bases left unmatched: 13. Germline V gene lookup returns CDR1 SGDLS and CDR2 YYNGEE. In DNA form, the CDR3 reads TGTGCCAGCAGCGTAACCGGACAGGCAACGCCAAGTCAGCCCCAGCATTTT. This translates into CASSVTGQATPSQPQHF.

On this clonotype itself: A much larger clone differs from this one at a single base, so this may be a read error. Here the CDR3 reads CRIGQGANYGHTF. DNA for the CDR3: TGCAGGATCGGACAGGGGGCCAACTATGGCCACACCTTC. The gene calls are TRBV20-1 and TRBJ1-2, with 11 nucleotides matching TRBD1. CDR1 and CDR2 from the germline V gene are DFQATT and SNEGSKA (reference sequence). The CDR3 consists of 13 residues.

This clonotype has a count of ten or more. The chain has TRBV7-6 and TRBJ2-7, with 12 bases matching TRBD2. CDR1 is SGHVS and CDR2 is FNYEAQ in the germline V gene. The CDR3 extends over 17 amino acids. V lost 5 bases, J lost 12 bases, and 20 bases stayed unmatched. The CDR3 here is CASSPGHTSGGLGFLYF. CDR3 coding DNA: TGTGCCAGCAGCCCGGGCCACACTAGCGGGGGGCTGGGGTTTCTGTACTTC. Drawing the rest from reference TRBV7-6 and TRBJ2-7, the complete variable domain is GAGVSQSPRYKVTKRGQDVALRCDPISGHVSLYWYRQALGQGPEFLTYFNYEAQQDKSGLPNDRFSAERPEGSISTLTIQRTEQRDSAMYRCASSPGHTSGGLGFLYFGPGTRLTVT.

Remarks on this clonotype: One end of the junction fails to match germline, which may point to a read error. V and J are TRBV2 and TRBJ2-2; D perhaps matches TRBD2 (6 bases). The CDR3 has 14 residues. Germline V gives CDR1 SNHLY, CDR2 FYNNEI. In DNA, the CDR3 is TGTGCCAGCAATGAGATGGGGAACACCGGGGGGCTGTTTTTT. Its protein is CASNEMGNTGGLFF.

This clonotype was picked up many times. The V call is TRBV20-1, the J call TRBJ2-5; 12 bases align to TRBD2. Germline V gives CDR1 DFQATT, CDR2 SNEGSKA (reference sequence). The ends lost 3 bases at V and 5 bases at J; junction bases unmatched: 10. CDR3 length: 16 residues. The CDR3 reads CSASGWTSGNRETQYF. CDR3 bases: TGCAGTGCTAGTGGGTGGACTAGCGGGAACCGGGAGACCCAGTACTTC.

CDR3 sequence: CASSQWDEQYF. CDR3 sequence (DNA): TGTGCCAGCAGCCAGTGGGACGAGCAGTACTTC. This sequence joins TRBV3-1 and TRBJ2-7, with D unclear. Deletions cut 3 bases from V and 5 bases from J, with 5 bases between. Germline V gene lookup returns CDR1 LGHDT and CDR2 YNNKEL (reference sequence). CDR3 length equals 11 residues.

The chain carries TRBV15 and TRBJ1-1, with unresolved D. The CDR3 loop spans 13 amino acids. Germline V gene sequence: CDR1 LNHNV, CDR2 YYDKDF (reference sequence). V lost 3 bases, J lost 0 bases, and 5 bases lay in between. The CDR3 region is CATSRDLNTEAFF. The CDR3 nucleotides are TGTGCCACCAGCAGGGACTTGAACACTGAAGCTTTCTTT.

This clonotype was detected ten times or more. The rearrangement joins TRBV7-2 to TRBJ2-2; 13 positions agree with TRBD2. V shed 4 bases, J shed 7 bases, and the junction held 6 bases outside the gene matches. The V gene's germline CDR1 is SGHTA and CDR2 FQGNSA. The CDR3 length is 16 residues. The CDR3 nucleotides are TGTGCCAGCAGCTCCGCCGGGACTAGCGGGGTCGGGGAGCTGTTTTTT. Translated, it gives CASSSAGTSGVGELFF.

This clonotype was found once. This chain uses TRBV7-3 with TRBJ2-7; perhaps TRBD2 as D (5 bases). Looked up from germline, CDR1 is SGHTA and CDR2 is FQGTGA. There are 14 residues in the CDR3. The germline V and J ends were trimmed by 5 bases and 5 bases, with 16 bases remaining between them. CDR3 residues: CASSPTGSQNEQYF. CDR3 in DNA: TGTGCCAGCAGCCCAACGGGGAGCCAGAACGAGCAGTACTTC.

In this sample, this clonotype turned up a few times. V and J are TRBV7-2 and TRBJ1-1; D call uncertain. Trimming pared 1 base from V and 0 bases from J, leaving 6 bases between. The CDR3 is 14 residues long. Germline V lookup: CDR1 SGHTA, CDR2 FQGNSA. The CDR3 bases are TGTGCCAGCAGCTTAGGTTCCCTGAACACTGAAGCTTTCTTT. The encoded protein is CASSLGSLNTEAFF.

This clonotype was detected many times. V is TRBV7-8 and J is TRBJ2-5; the D call may be TRBD1 or TRBD2 (5 bases each). This CDR3 contains 16 residues. V was pared by 5 bases and J by 2 bases, with 18 bases between. Germline lookup yields CDR1 SGHVS and CDR2 FQNEAQ. The CDR3 sequence: CASSTIPGRAQETQYF. CDR3 in DNA: TGTGCCAGCAGCACGATTCCGGGACGGGCTCAAGAGACCCAGTACTTC.

This clonotype was detected ten times or more. The rearrangement links TRBV5-5 to TRBJ1-1, with D possibly being TRBD1 (6 bases). CDR1 is SGHKS, CDR2 YYEKEE, per germline (reference sequence). CDR3 length: 16 residues. The V and J ends lost 0 bases and 2 bases respectively, with 14 bases between them. The CDR3 nucleotides are TGTGCCAGCAGCTTGGGGTACAGGGAATATAACACTGAAGCTTTCTTT. It codes for CASSLGYREYNTEAFF.

There are many counts of this clonotype. This sequence joins TRBV20-1 and TRBJ1-6, with D maybe TRBD1 (6 bases). This CDR3 region has 15 residues. CDR1 and CDR2 from the germline V gene are DFQATT and SNEGSKA (reference sequence). Trimming left V 0 bases short and J 0 bases short, with 6 bases between. CDR3: CSAREGASYNSPLHF. In nucleotides, the CDR3 is TGCAGTGCTAGAGAGGGGGCCTCCTATAATTCACCCCTCCACTTT.

This clonotype was counted only a few times. The V call is TRBV3-1, the J call TRBJ2-5, with a weak D call TRBD2 (6 bases). The ends were cut back, 0 bases at V and 9 bases at J, with 11 bases in the middle. Germline CDR1 reads LGHDT; CDR2 reads YNNKEL (reference sequence). This CDR3 is 13 amino acids long. The CDR3 DNA reads as TGTGCCAGCAGCCAAGATCTGGCGGGGCCCCAGTACTTC. Protein product: CASSQDLAGPQYF.

This clonotype was picked up a small number of times. The chain is built from TRBV28 and TRBJ1-4; 9 nucleotides align to TRBD1. Germline loops: CDR1 MDHEN, CDR2 SYDVKM. With V trimmed by 6 bases and J by 12 bases, 11 bases remained unmatched. The CDR3 runs to 14 residues. This CDR3 is CASRPTGGREELFF. In DNA, the CDR3 is TGTGCCAGCAGACCGACAGGGGGACGCGAAGAACTGTTTTTT.

V gene TRBV25-1 combines with J gene TRBJ2-3; D gene uncertain. V was shortened by 3 bases and J by 5 bases, with 6 bases between the two germline ends. Germline V gene sequence: CDR1 MGHDK, CDR2 SYGVNS. The CDR3 covers 12 residues. CDR3 in amino acids: CASSDTGDTQYF. The CDR3 DNA reads TGTGCCAGCAGTGATACGGGAGATACGCAGTATTTT.

V is TRBV12-3 or TRBV12-4 and J is TRBJ2-3; D is unresolved. This CDR3 has 11 residues. V lost 7 bases to trimming and J lost 0 bases, with 2 bases between them. CDR3 protein: CASTSTDTQYF. The CDR3, as DNA: TGTGCCAGCACTAGCACAGATACGCAGTATTTT.

At least ten counts were recorded for this clonotype. The rearrangement joins TRBV11-2 to TRBJ1-3; D is undetermined. The length of the CDR3 is 13 residues. The V and J ends lost 7 bases and 8 bases respectively, with 15 bases between them. Germline V gene lookup returns CDR1 SGHAT and CDR2 FQNNGV. CDR3 sequence: CASTRRRVDTIYF. The CDR3 bases are TGTGCCAGCACCCGAAGGAGGGTTGACACCATATATTTT.

The CDR3 reads CASSEYRGGETQYF. The CDR3 DNA reads TGTGCCAGCAGTGAATATCGTGGGGGAGAGACCCAGTACTTC. The gene calls are TRBV2 and TRBJ2-5, with D possibly called TRBD1 or TRBD2 (5 bases each). V was shortened by 2 bases and J by 4 bases, with 11 bases between the two germline ends. Germline V CDR1 and CDR2: SNHLY, FYNNEI. The length of the CDR3 is 14 residues.